Following are 10 T cell receptor beta chains from one sample sequenced in a study of blood T cell repertoires in COVID-19. The table came from immunoSEQ multiplex PCR; TCRdb's copy has only in-frame clones and leaves some out. This sample has about 54,000 clones; about nine tenths occur once, and the top ten carry over 25%. Sample: peripheral blood. These receptors came from a human donor in a cohort sampled during active COVID-19.

This clone showed up just once. This rearrangement joins TRBV7-3 to TRBJ2-3; D possibly corresponds to TRBD2 (5 bases). With 4 bases removed from V and 1 base from J, the gap between germline ends came to 15 bases. The CDR3 totals 16 residues. Germline V gene lookup returns CDR1 SGHTA and CDR2 FQGTGA. In DNA form, the CDR3 reads TGTGCCAGCAGCTCCGGACTTGGCCTGGGCACAGATACGCAGTATTTT. This sequence encodes CASSSGLGLGTDTQYF.

The V call is TRBV6-5, the J call TRBJ2-3, with D hard to call. The V gene lost 0 bases and the J gene lost 9 bases, with 16 bases spanning the gap. This CDR3 is built from 15 residues. Germline CDR1 MNHEY, CDR2 SVGAGI. CDR3 sequence reads: CASSYSITGSETQYF. In nucleotides, the CDR3 is TGTGCCAGCAGTTACTCGATAACCGGTTCTGAGACGCAGTATTTT.

The V call is TRBV11-2, the J call TRBJ2-3; TRBD2 aligns across 7 bases. Per the germline V gene, CDR1 is SGHAT and CDR2 is FQNNGV. The CDR3 loop spans 14 amino acids. J was trimmed by 4 bases and V by 1 base; bases with no gene match: 2. The chain's CDR3 is CASSLGGGSDTQYF. The CDR3 nucleotides read TGTGCCAGCAGCTTAGGGGGGGGGTCAGATACGCAGTATTTT.

In its sample, this clone was seen once. The chain uses TRBV11-1 and TRBJ1-3; D might be TRBD1 (5 bases). The V gene's germline CDR1 is SGHAT and CDR2 FQDESV (reference sequence). The CDR3 consists of 14 residues. The V gene lost 4 bases and the J gene lost 1 base, with 8 bases spanning the gap. CDR3 residues: CASSSGISGNTIYF. CDR3 bases: TGTGCCAGCAGCTCAGGGATTTCTGGAAACACCATATATTTT. The whole variable domain, filled in from reference TRBV11-1 and TRBJ1-3, reads EAEVAQSPRYKITEKSQAVAFWCDPISGHATLYWYRQILGQGPELLVQFQDESVVDDSQLPKDRFSAERLKGVDSTLKIQPAELGDSAMYLCASSSGISGNTIYFGEGSWLTVV.

This clone was found a few times. CDR3 DNA: TGTGCCTGGAGTGTACAGGGAGTGCGAGGTTATGGCTACACCTTC. Protein product: CAWSVQGVRGYGYTF. This chain joins TRBV30 and TRBJ1-2; perhaps TRBD1 as D (6 bases). V lost 0 bases and J 5 bases, leaving 16 bases between the germline ends. Germline assignment: CDR1 GTSNPN and CDR2 SVGIG (reference sequence). The CDR3 covers 15 residues.

The chain employs TRBV4-1 and TRBJ1-2; the D gene is possibly TRBD1 (6 bases). The V and J ends lost 0 bases and 9 bases respectively, with 17 bases between them. This CDR3 contains 15 residues. The V gene's germline CDR1 is MGHRA and CDR2 YSYEKL. CDR3 coding DNA: TGCGCCAGCAGCCAAGAAGGGGGGGCGCAGGCGCGCTACACCTTC. Translation: CASSQEGGAQARYTF.

The CDR3 here is CASSLERGQGNTGELFF. The CDR3, as DNA: TGTGCCAGCAGCTTAGAACGGGGACAGGGAAACACCGGGGAGCTGTTTTTT. The rearrangement uses TRBV11-3 and TRBJ2-2, with 9 bases aligning to TRBD1. The germline V gene has CDR1 SGHNT and CDR2 YENEEA. There are 17 residues in the CDR3. V lost 0 bases and J lost 2; bases outside the gene matches: 4.

V and J are TRBV9 and TRBJ2-5, with 8 bases aligning to TRBD1. Trimming removed 2 bases from V and 5 bases from J; junction bases left unmatched: 8. The CDR3 spans 15 residues. Germline CDR1 and CDR2: SGDLS and YYNGEE. The DNA for the CDR3 is TGTGCCAGCAGCGTTCGTCAGGGGGCTTGGGAGACCCAGTACTTC. It yields the protein CASSVRQGAWETQYF.

This clone was observed a handful of times. V gene TRBV18 combines with J gene TRBJ2-7; possible D gene TRBD2, 7 bases. V lost 6 bases and J 0 bases, leaving 15 bases between the germline ends. This CDR3 has 15 amino acids. Looked up from germline, CDR1 is KGHSH and CDR2 is LQKENI. The CDR3: CASSLGGQASYEQYF. DNA for the CDR3: TGTGCCAGCTCCCTCGGGGGGCAGGCCTCCTACGAGCAGTACTTC. Full variable domain (remainder filled in from reference TRBV18 and TRBJ2-7): NAGVMQNPRHLVRRRGQEARLRCSPMKGHSHVYWYRQLPEEGLKFMVYLQKENIIDESGMPKERFSAEFPKEGPSILRIQQVVRGDSAAYFCASSLGGQASYEQYFGPGTRLTVT.

This clone has more than one count but fewer than ten. J is TRBJ2-7 and V is TRBV2; TRBD1 agrees at 9 bases. This CDR3 spans 14 amino acids. V lost 9 bases and J lost 7; bases outside the gene matches: 13. From germline, CDR1 is SNHLY and CDR2 FYNNEI. The CDR3 is CASKGQGGSGEQYF. In DNA form, the CDR3 reads TGTGCCAGTAAGGGACAGGGAGGTTCAGGGGAGCAGTACTTC.